This T cell receptor (beta chain) was observed in a study of T cells in Graves' hyperthyroidism and ophthalmopathy. Regarding the study as a whole: The model forecast ophthalmopathy, anticipating it by a median around 6.9 months before onset.

Details on this clonotype: Its matching antigen is unknown.

Trimming took 4 bases from V and 5 from J, leaving 17 bases between them. The germline V gene has CDR1 LGHNA and CDR2 YNFKEQ. The CDR3 is 15 residues long. RNA transcripts served as the template for amplifying TCR beta CDR3 regions. HTBI primers drove first-round RT-PCR of the TCR CDR3. TCRdb analysed the multiplex PCR reads with MiXCR anew, one entry per CDR3 protein. The sample has around 340,000 distinct CDR3 sequences; about 18% are singletons. The chain uses TRBV4-2 and TRBJ1-1, with D tentatively TRBD1 (6 bases). The TCR sequence derives from a woman in her twenties or thirties with Graves' hyperthyroidism that later progressed to Graves' ophthalmopathy. Sequenced sample: blood. The chain's CDR3 is CASSPRSTGGTEAFF. The CDR3 region has the DNA TGTGCCAGCAGCCCCCGGTCGACAGGAGGGACTGAAGCTTTCTTT.